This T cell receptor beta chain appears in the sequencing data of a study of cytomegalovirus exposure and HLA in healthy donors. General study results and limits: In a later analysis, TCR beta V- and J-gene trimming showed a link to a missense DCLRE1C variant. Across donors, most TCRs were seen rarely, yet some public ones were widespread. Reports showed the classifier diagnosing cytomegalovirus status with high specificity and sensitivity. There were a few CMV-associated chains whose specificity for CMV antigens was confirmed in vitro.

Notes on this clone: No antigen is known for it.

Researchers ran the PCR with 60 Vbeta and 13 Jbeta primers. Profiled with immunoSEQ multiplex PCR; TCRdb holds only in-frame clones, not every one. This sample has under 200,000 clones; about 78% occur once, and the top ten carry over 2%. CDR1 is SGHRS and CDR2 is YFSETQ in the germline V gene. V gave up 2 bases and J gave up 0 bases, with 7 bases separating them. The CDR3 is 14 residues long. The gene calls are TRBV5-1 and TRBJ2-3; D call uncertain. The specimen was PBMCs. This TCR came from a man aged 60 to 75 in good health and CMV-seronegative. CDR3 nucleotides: TGCGCCAGCAGCTTTAGCTTTAGCACAGATACGCAGTATTTT. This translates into CASSFSFSTDTQYF.